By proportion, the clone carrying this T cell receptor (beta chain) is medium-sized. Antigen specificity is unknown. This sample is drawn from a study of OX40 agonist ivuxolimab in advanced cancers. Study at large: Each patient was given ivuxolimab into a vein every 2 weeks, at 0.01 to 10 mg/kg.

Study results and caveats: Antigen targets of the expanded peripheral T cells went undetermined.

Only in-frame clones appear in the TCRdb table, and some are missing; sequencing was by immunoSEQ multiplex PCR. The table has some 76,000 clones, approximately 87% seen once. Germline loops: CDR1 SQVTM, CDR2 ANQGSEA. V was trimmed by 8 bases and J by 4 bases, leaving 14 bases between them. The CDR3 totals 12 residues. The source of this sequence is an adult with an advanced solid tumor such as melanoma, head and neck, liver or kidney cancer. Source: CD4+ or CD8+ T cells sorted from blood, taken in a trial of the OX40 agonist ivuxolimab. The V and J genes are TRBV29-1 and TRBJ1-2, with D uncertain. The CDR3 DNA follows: TGCAGCTCCGAAGGGCTATCCTATGGCTACACCTTC. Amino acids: CSSEGLSYGYTF.